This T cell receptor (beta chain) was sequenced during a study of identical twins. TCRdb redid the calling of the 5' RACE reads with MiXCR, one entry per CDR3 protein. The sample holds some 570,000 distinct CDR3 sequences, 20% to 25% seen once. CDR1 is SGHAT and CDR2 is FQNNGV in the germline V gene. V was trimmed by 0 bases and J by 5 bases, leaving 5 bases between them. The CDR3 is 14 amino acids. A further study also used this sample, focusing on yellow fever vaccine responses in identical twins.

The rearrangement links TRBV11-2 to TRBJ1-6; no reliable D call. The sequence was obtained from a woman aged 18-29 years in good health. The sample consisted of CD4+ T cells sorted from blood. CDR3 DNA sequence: TGTGCCAGCAGCTTAGACTACCATAATTCACCCCTCCACTTT. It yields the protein CASSLDYHNSPLHF.